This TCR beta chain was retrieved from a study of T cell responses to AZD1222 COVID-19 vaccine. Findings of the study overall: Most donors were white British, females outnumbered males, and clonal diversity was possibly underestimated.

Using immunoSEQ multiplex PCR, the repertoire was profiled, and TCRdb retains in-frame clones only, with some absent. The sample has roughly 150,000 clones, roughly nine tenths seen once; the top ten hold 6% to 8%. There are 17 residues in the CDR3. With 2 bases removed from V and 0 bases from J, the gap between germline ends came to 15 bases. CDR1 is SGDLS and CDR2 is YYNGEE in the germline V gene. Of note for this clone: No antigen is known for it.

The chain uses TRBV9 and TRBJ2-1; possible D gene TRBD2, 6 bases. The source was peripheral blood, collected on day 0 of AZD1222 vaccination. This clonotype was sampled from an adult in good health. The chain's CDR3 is CASSVYPGEISYNEQFF. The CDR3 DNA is TGTGCCAGCAGCGTGTACCCGGGGGAGATCTCCTACAATGAGCAGTTCTTC.